This T cell receptor (beta chain) emerged from a study of graft-versus-host responses after intestinal transplantation. Background on the study: Recipients got multivisceral, liver-intestinal, or isolated intestinal transplants. All of the recipients had induction that used anti-thymocyte globulin, then tacrolimus and steroids for approximately 3 years.

The table came from immunoSEQ multiplex PCR; TCRdb's copy has only in-frame clones and leaves some out. Of some 25,000 clones in the sample, over 90% were seen once. A note on this clone: Its target is unknown.

Study-level results: In patients with graft-donor T cell macrochimerism, allograft graft-versus-host to host-versus-graft clonal ratios were high.

This clonotype was obtained from a human patient who received an intestinal transplant, so some T cells may come from the graft donor. The input for sequencing was PBMCs, taken 18 days after transplant.

DNA of the CDR3: TGTGCCAGCAGATCTGATCTATGGCATCATCAGCCCCAGCATTTT. It yields the protein CASRSDLWHHQPQHF. The chain is built from TRBV21-1 and TRBJ1-5. TRBV21-1 is flagged as a pseudogene. The CDR3 is 15 amino acids.